This T cell receptor beta chain was identified in a study of cytomegalovirus exposure and HLA in healthy donors. PCR involved 60 Vbeta and 13 Jbeta primers. Data came from immunoSEQ multiplex PCR; TCRdb stores just in-frame clones and leaves some out. The data contain some 140,000 clones, 85% to 90% of them singletons. This clone was detected only a few times. As yet, its antigen is unknown. There are 14 residues in the CDR3. Germline assignment: CDR1 GTSNPN and CDR2 SVGIG (reference sequence). Losses at the gene ends were 1 base for V and 4 bases for J; bases not matched to a gene: 6. General study findings and limits: Under in vitro conditions, three CMV-associated chains were confirmed as specific for CMV antigens.

This clonotype was obtained from a woman in her 30s in good health and CMV-seropositive. The chain carries TRBV30 and TRBJ2-7; the match to TRBD1 covers 8 bases. Source material: PBMCs. CDR3 protein: CAWSETGVGYEQYF. CDR3 bases: TGTGCCTGGAGTGAGACAGGGGTGGGGTACGAGCAGTACTTC. Using reference TRBV30 and TRBJ2-7 for the parts outside the CDR3, the full variable domain is SQTIHQWPATLVQPVGSPLSLECTVEGTSNPNLYWYRQAAGRGLQLLFYSVGIGQISSEVPQNLSASRPQDRQFILSSKKLLLSDSGFYLCAWSETGVGYEQYFGPGTRLTVT.